This T cell receptor beta chain originates from a study of CD8 T cells in Susac syndrome. The study's findings and limits: In its TCR sequencing and HLA analysis, the study acknowledged that the number of individuals was relatively small.

Remarks on this clonotype: Antigen unknown.

Random-hexamer reverse transcription was applied to about 0.45 to 1 ug RNA. TCRdb processed the immunoSEQ multiplex PCR reads anew with MiXCR; each CDR3 protein has one entry. Here the sample spans 140,000 or so distinct CDR3 sequences, around 95% being singletons. Sequencing of TCR beta was performed on blood CD8+ T cells and on blood CD4+ T cells. This CDR3 contains 13 residues. The V end lost 5 bases, the J end lost 5 bases, and 12 bases lay between the germline ends. Germline loops: CDR1 SEHNR, CDR2 FQNEAQ (reference sequence). What was sequenced was CD4+ T cells from PBMCs. This clonotype was sampled from a human donor with Susac syndrome. This chain connects TRBV7-9 to TRBJ1-2; D is possibly TRBD1 (5 bases). CDR3 region: CASSQDTEYGYTF. As DNA, the CDR3 is TGTGCCAGCAGCCAGGACACCGAATATGGCTACACCTTC.